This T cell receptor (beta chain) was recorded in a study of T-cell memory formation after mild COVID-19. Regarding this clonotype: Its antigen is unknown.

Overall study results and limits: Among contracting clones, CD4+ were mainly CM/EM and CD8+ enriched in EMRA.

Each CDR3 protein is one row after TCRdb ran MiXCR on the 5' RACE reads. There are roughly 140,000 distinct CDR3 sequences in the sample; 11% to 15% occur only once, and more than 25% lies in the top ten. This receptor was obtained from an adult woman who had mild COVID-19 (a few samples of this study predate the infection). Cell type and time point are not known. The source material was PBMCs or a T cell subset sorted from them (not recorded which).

The CDR3, as DNA: TGTGCCAGCAGTTACCCCCGGGACAGGGGGTATGGCGGGGAGCTGTTTTTT. Translating gives CASSYPRDRGYGGELFF. The V and J genes are TRBV6-5 and TRBJ2-2; TRBD1 aligns across 11 bases. There are 17 residues in the CDR3. Germline loops: CDR1 MNHEY, CDR2 SVGAGI. Losses at the gene ends were 2 bases for V and 7 bases for J; bases not matched to a gene: 9.